This T cell receptor (beta chain) appears in the sequencing data of a study of cytomegalovirus exposure and HLA in healthy donors. Overall study: From about 179 million T cells, an earlier analysis saw 120 million or so unique TCR beta sequences.

Study-wide results and limits: Cytomegalovirus-associated TCR beta chains were listed, numbering 150 to 200. Through in vitro validation, a few CMV-associated chains were shown to be specific for CMV antigens.

Note on this clone: The antigen is unknown.

A multiplex PCR was run with 60 Vbeta primers and 13 Jbeta primers. Profiling relied on immunoSEQ multiplex PCR, and the TCRdb table lists in-frame clones only, not all of them. The sample records around 67,000 clones, roughly 66% being singletons. This clonotype was sampled from a woman aged 45-59 years in good health and CMV-seronegative. Sequenced material: PBMCs.

In DNA form, the CDR3 reads TGTGCCTGGAGTCCCGGTCTTATAGAGACCCAGTACTTC. Protein: CAWSPGLIETQYF. The gene calls are TRBV30 and TRBJ2-5; no reliable D call. This CDR3 is built from 13 residues. Trimming took off 2 bases at V and 4 bases at J, with 11 bases between the two ends. In germline, CDR1 is GTSNPN, CDR2 SVGIG (reference sequence).